This T cell receptor (beta chain) comes out of a study of T-cell reconstitution after alpha-beta-depleted transplantation in children. Regarding the study as a whole: Where alpha-beta T cells came from about two months after transplant was reportedly several hundred expanded graft clones. T-cell numbers and diversity, one year after transplant, stemmed largely from T cells that were newly produced.

V was pared by 3 bases and J by 8 bases, with 12 bases of the junction left unmatched. This CDR3 has 17 residues. CDR1 and CDR2 (germline): LGHNA, YNFKEQ. Concerning this clonotype itself: The antigen is not known.

Preparation of the TCRbeta library used unique molecular identifiers. TCRdb independently ran MiXCR on the PCR reads; one entry per CDR3 protein. The sample consists of about 600,000 distinct CDR3 sequences, 10% to 15% of them appearing once. The specimen was PBMCs, mostly from graft donor cells, collected 360 days after TCRalphabeta/CD19-depleted stem cell transplant. The chain recombines TRBV4-2 with TRBJ2-1; 11 nucleotides agree with TRBD2. The clonotype was recovered from a male patient between 5 and 17 years old who had a stem cell transplant for acute myeloid leukemia, so the T cells may come from the graft donor. The CDR3 protein is CASSHGASGRRGDEQFF. The CDR3 DNA follows: TGTGCCAGCAGCCATGGGGCTAGCGGGAGGCGAGGCGATGAGCAGTTCTTC.